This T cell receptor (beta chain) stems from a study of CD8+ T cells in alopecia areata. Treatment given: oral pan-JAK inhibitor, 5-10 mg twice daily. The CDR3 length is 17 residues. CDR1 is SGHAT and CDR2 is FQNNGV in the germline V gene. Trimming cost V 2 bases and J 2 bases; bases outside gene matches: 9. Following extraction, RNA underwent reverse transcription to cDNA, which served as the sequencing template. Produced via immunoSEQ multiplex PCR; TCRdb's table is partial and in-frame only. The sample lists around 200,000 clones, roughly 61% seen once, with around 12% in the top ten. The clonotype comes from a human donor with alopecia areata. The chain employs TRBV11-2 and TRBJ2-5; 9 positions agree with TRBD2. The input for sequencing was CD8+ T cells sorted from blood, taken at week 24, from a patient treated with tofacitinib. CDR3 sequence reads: CASSLWVSGGSQETQYF. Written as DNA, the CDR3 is TGTGCCAGCAGCTTATGGGTTAGCGGGGGATCACAAGAGACCCAGTACTTC.